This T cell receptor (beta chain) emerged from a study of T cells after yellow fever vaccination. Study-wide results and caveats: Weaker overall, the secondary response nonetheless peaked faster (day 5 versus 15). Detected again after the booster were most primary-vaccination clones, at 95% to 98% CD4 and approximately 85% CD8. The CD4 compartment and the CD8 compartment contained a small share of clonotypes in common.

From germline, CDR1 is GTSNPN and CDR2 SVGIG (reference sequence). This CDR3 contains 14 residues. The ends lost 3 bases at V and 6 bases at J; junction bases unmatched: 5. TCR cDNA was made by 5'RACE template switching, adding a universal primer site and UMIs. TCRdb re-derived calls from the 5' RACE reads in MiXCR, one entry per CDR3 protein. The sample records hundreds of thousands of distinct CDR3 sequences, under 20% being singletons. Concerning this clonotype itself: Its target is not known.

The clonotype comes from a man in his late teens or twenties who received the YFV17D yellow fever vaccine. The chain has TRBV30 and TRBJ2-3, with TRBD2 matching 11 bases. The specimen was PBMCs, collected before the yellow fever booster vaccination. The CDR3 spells CAWRLAGVLDTQYF. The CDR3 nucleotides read TGTGCCTGGAGACTAGCGGGGGTGCTGGATACGCAGTATTTT.